The 3 T cell receptor beta chains below come from one sample, sequenced in a study of T cells in women clearing cervical HPV infection. The protocol was immunoSEQ multiplex PCR, while the TCRdb copy is restricted to in-frame clones and leaves out a portion. This sample's table has more than 30,000 clones. The sequenced sample was blood buffy coat. The source of these receptors is a woman between 18 and 70 years old with a cervical HPV16 infection that either progressed to CIN3+ or cleared (not recorded which).

As concerns this clone: The read finishes 3 residues shy of the CDR3 end, and the germline J gene is used to complete it. The V and J genes are TRBV7-9 and TRBJ1-2; D may be TRBD1 (5 bases). Germline assignment: CDR1 SEHNR and CDR2 FQNEAQ (reference sequence). The CDR3 length is 15 residues. CDR3 DNA (partial): TGTGCCACTTCCGGGACTAGCGGATCCTACAATGAC. This encodes CATSGTSGSYND. The entire CDR3 sequence reads CATSGTSGSYNDYTF.

Turning to this clone: The CDR3 extends 3 residues past the end of the read, so its final part is completed from the germline J gene. The gene calls are TRBV10-3 and TRBJ2-4, with 9 bases that match TRBD1. The germline V gene encodes CDR1 ENHRY and CDR2 SYGVKD. The CDR3 length is 16 residues. Here the CDR3 reads CAISQSQVGQGFGQYF. CDR3 bases read: TGTGCCATCAGCCAAAGTCAGGTGGGACAGGGATTCGGT.

Notes on this clone: With the read ending 3 residues before the CDR3 end, the germline J gene is used to fill in that end. Other DNA sequences in the sample encode the same CDR3. The V call is TRBV30, the J call TRBJ1-2; D gene unclear. Per germline, CDR1 GTSNPN and CDR2 SVGIG (reference sequence). The CDR3 length is 12 residues. The CDR3 DNA, read in part, is TGTGCCTGGAGTAGTAGTATCGGGGGC. Amino acid sequence: CAWSSSIGG. The full CDR3 protein reads CAWSSSIGGYTF.